This is a list of T cell receptor beta chains from one sample in a study of T-cell memory formation after mild COVID-19. TCRdb re-called the 5' RACE reads through MiXCR, storing one row per CDR3 protein. This table has about 400,000 distinct CDR3 sequences, over 13% appearing once. Specimen: PBMCs or a T cell subset sorted from them (not recorded which). These receptors all come from a man aged 18-30 years who had mild COVID-19 (a few samples of this study predate the infection). Cell type and time point are not known. The conserved cysteine and the conserved F or W are not part of the CDR3 here. The order of the fields is V gene, CDR3 protein.

v_call: TRBV19; cdr3_aa: ASRGTLRGSGNQPQH
v_call: TRBV18; cdr3_aa: ASSGQSYNEQF
v_call: TRBV7-6; cdr3_aa: ASSLGPATYNEQF
v_call: TRBV20-1; cdr3_aa: SAPLLTGHTEAF
v_call: TRBV4-1; cdr3_aa: ASSHTTGERGRHYGYT
v_call: TRBV5-1; cdr3_aa: ASSLLRRGDYGYT
v_call: TRBV7-3; cdr3_aa: ASSLIAGDTQY
v_call: TRBV7-9; cdr3_aa: ASSLITGDQETQY
v_call: TRBV10-3; cdr3_aa: AISGETSGQETQY
v_call: TRBV6-1; cdr3_aa: ASTAGEGGWTEAF
v_call: TRBV5-1; cdr3_aa: ASSLAKGGETQY
v_call: TRBV7-9; cdr3_aa: ASSQPGRDPEAF
v_call: TRBV6-5; cdr3_aa: ASSNLAGGREGTEAF
v_call: TRBV11-2; cdr3_aa: ASSTRSGDSPLH
v_call: TRBV12-3/TRBV12-4; cdr3_aa: ASSPRAQTSTDTQY
v_call: TRBV5-1; cdr3_aa: ASSKQRPPWANIQY
v_call: TRBV5-1; cdr3_aa: ASSLGDRAINNEQF
v_call: TRBV4-3; cdr3_aa: ASSRDSSNTEAF
v_call: TRBV7-9; cdr3_aa: ASSRGQGATDTQY
v_call: TRBV7-2; cdr3_aa: ASSPSSYNSPLH
v_call: TRBV23-1; cdr3_aa: ASSQWNSRQPQH
v_call: TRBV25-1; cdr3_aa: ASSEGGGAQETQY
v_call: TRBV2; cdr3_aa: ASRPRDRGSNQPQH
v_call: TRBV4-1; cdr3_aa: ASSYHGRANTEAF
v_call: TRBV6-6; cdr3_aa: ASSYRGGRGETQY
v_call: TRBV21-1; cdr3_aa: ASSLSRIQGGGTDTQY
v_call: TRBV9; cdr3_aa: ASSVATGGRTGELF
v_call: TRBV5-1; cdr3_aa: ASSLVAGKNIQY
v_call: TRBV20-1; cdr3_aa: SAPTTLADTQY
v_call: TRBV25-1; cdr3_aa: ASSEWRESETQY
v_call: TRBV7-2; cdr3_aa: ASSRERGHSYNEQF
v_call: TRBV5-1; cdr3_aa: ASSLVREETQY
v_call: TRBV6-1; cdr3_aa: ASSLGRSGELF
v_call: TRBV5-1; cdr3_aa: ASSFEGYGYT
v_call: TRBV2; cdr3_aa: ASTVGTGGFEQF
v_call: TRBV29-1; cdr3_aa: SVEDYDTQY
v_call: TRBV27; cdr3_aa: ASTSRRTESTDTQY